Included here is one T cell receptor beta chain sequence, with context. In the original analysis: Amplification from reference gene primers served as the basis for estimated nucleated cell counts. Produced via immunoSEQ multiplex PCR; TCRdb's table is partial and in-frame only. Clone size and V and J calls were adopted from that table, with D and trimming inferred from the DNA. In the table there are about 120,000 clones, around 89% of which are singletons. CDR1 SGHAT and CDR2 FQNNGV come from the germline V gene. With 5 bases clipped from V and 0 bases from J, the junction kept 10 bases outside the gene matches. The CDR3 runs to 18 residues. These data belong to a study of blood T cell repertoires in COVID-19. Background on the study: COVID-19 samples collected from the United States, Italy and Spain covered acute and convalescent phases. Sample material is recorded as cDNA or gDNA derived from T cells, B-cell-depleted T cells, or PBMCs.

This rearrangement joins TRBV11-2 to TRBJ1-4; 9 bases are a match to TRBD1. The source is a man in his fifties with acute or convalescent COVID-19. Sequencing input: peripheral blood. The CDR3 region has the DNA TGTGCCAGCAGCGATGGGACAGGGCGAGGGTCAACTAATGAAAAACTGTTTTTT. It codes for CASSDGTGRGSTNEKLFF.